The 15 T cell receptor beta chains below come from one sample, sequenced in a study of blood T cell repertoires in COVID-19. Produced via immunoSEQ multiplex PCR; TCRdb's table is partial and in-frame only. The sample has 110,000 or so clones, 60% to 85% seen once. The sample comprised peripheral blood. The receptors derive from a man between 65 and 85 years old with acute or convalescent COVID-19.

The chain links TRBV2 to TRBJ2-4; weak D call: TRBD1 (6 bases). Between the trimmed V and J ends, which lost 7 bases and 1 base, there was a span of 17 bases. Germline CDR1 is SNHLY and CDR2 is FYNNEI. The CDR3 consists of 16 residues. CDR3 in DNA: TGTGCCAGCATGGGAACAGGGCTATCGGCCAAAAACATTCAGTACTTC. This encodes CASMGTGLSAKNIQYF. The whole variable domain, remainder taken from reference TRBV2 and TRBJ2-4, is EPEVTQTPSHQVTQMGQEVILRCVPISNHLYFYWYRQILGQKVEFLVSFYNNEISEKSEIFDDQFSVERPDGSNFTLKIRSTKLEDSAMYFCASMGTGLSAKNIQYFGAGTRLSVL.

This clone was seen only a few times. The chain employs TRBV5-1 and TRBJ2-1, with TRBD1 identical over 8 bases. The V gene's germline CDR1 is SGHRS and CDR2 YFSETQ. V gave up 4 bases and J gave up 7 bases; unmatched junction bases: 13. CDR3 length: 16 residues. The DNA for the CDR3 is TGCGCCAGCAGCCCCGAGACAGGGGAACGGGGGAATGAGCAGTTCTTC. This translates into CASSPETGERGNEQFF.

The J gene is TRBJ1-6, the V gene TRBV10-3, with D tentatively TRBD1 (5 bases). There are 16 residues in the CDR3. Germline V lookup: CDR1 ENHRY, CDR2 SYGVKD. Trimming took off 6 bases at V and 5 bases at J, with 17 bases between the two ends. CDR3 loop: CAIRPTEGRDNSPLHF. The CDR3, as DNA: TGTGCCATCAGGCCTACGGAGGGACGCGATAATTCACCCCTCCACTTT.

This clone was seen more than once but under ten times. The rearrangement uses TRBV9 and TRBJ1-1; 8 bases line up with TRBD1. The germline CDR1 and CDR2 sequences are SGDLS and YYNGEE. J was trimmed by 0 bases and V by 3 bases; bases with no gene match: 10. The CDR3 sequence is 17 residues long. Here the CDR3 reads CASSETKPGQVNTEAFF. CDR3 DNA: TGTGCCAGCAGCGAAACCAAACCGGGACAGGTGAACACTGAAGCTTTCTTT.

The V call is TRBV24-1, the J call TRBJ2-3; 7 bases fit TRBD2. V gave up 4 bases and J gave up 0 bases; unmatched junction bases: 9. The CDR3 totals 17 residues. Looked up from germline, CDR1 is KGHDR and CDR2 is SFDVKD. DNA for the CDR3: TGTGCCACCAGTGACTCCTCGGGACTATGGAGCACAGATACGCAGTATTTT. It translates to CATSDSSGLWSTDTQYF.

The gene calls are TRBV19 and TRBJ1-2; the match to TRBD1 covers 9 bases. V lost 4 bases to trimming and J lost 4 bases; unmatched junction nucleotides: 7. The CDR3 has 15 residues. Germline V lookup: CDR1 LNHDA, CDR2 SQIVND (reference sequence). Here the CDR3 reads CASSNRDRVSYGYTF. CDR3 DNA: TGTGCCAGTAGTAACCGGGACAGGGTCTCCTATGGCTACACCTTC.

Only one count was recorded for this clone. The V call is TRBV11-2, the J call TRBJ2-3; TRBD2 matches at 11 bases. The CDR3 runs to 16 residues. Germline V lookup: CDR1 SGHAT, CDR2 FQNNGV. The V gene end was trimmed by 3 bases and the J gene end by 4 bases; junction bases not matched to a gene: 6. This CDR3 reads CASSFVSGRASDTQYF. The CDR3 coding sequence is TGTGCCAGCAGCTTCGTTAGCGGGAGGGCCTCAGATACGCAGTATTTT.

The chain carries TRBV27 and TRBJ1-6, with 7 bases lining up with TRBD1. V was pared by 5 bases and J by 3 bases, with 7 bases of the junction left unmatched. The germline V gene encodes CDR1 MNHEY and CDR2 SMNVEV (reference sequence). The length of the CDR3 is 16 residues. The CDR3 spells CASSPPGTDYNSPLHF. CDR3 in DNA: TGTGCCAGCAGTCCACCGGGGACAGACTATAATTCACCCCTCCACTTT.

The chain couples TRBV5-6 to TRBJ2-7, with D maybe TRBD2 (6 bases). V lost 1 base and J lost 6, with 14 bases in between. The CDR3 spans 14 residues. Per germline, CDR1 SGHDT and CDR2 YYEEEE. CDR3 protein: CASSLTSILLEQYF. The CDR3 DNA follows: TGTGCCAGCAGCTTGACTAGCATCCTCCTCGAGCAGTACTTC.

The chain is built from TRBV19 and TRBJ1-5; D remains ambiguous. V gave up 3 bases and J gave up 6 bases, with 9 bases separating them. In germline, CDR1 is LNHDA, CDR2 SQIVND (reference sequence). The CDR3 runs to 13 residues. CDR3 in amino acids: CASSIDELQPQHF. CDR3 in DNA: TGTGCCAGTAGTATTGATGAACTTCAGCCCCAGCATTTT. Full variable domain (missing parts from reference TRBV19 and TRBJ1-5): DGGITQSPKYLFRKEGQNVTLSCEQNLNHDAMYWYRQDPGQGLRLIYYSQIVNDFQKGDIAEGYSVSREKKESFPLTVTSAQKNPTAFYLCASSIDELQPQHFGDGTRLSIL.

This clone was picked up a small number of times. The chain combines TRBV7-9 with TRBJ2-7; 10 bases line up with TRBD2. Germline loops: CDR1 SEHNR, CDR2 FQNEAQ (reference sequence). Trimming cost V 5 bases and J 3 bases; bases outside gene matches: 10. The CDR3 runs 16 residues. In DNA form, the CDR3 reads TGTGCCAGCAGCCCTCCCACTAGCGGGGCAGACTACGAGCAGTACTTC. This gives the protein CASSPPTSGADYEQYF. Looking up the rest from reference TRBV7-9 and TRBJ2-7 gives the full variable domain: DTGVSQNPRHKITKRGQNVTFRCDPISEHNRLYWYRQTLGQGPEFLTYFQNEAQLEKSRLLSDRFSAERPKGSFSTLEIQRTEQGDSAMYLCASSPPTSGADYEQYFGPGTRLTVT.

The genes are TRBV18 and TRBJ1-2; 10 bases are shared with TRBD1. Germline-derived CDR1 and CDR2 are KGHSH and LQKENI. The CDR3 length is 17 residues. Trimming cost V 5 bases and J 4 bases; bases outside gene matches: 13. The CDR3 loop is CASSKNTTGGAGYGYTF. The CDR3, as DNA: TGTGCCAGCTCAAAAAACACGACAGGGGGCGCCGGCTATGGCTACACCTTC.

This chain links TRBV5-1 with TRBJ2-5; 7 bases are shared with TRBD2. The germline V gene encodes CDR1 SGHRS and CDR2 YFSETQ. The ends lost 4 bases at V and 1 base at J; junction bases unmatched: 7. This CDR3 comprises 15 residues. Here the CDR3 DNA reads TGCGCCAGCAGCCCGCAACTAGCGTCCCAAGAGACCCAGTACTTC. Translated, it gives CASSPQLASQETQYF.

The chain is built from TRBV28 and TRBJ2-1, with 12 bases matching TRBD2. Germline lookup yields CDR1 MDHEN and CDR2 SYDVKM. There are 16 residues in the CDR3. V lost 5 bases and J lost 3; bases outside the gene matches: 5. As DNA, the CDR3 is TGTGCCAGCAGTCCCCCGACTAGCGGGAGCTACAATGAGCAGTTCTTC. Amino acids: CASSPPTSGSYNEQFF.

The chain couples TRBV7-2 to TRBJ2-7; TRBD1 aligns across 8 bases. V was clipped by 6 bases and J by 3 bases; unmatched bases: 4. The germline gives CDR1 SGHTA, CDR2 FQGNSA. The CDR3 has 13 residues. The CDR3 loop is CASSYRGYYEQYF. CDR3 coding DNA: TGTGCCAGCAGTTACAGGGGGTACTACGAGCAGTACTTC.